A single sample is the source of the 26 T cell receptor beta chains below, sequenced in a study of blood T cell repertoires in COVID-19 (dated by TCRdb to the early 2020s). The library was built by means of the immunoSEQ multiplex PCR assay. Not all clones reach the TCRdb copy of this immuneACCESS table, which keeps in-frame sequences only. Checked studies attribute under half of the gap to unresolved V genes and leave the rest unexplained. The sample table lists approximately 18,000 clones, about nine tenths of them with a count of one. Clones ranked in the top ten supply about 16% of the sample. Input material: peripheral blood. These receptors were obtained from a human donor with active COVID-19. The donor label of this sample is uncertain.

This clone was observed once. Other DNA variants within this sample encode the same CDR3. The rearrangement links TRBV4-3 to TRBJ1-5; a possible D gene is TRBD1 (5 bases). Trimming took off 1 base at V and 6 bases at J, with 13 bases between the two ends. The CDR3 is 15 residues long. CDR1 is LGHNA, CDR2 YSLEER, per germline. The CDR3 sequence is CASSQGGDGGQPQHF. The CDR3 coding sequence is TGCGCCAGCAGCCAAGGGGGGGACGGGGGTCAGCCCCAGCATTTT.

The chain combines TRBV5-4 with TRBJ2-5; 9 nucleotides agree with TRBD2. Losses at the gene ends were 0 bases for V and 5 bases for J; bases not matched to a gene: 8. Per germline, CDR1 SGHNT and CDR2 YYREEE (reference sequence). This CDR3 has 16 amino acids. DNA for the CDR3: TGTGCCAGCAGCTTGGCCGGGCGGGGGGGCATGGAGACCCAGTACTTC. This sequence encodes CASSLAGRGGMETQYF.

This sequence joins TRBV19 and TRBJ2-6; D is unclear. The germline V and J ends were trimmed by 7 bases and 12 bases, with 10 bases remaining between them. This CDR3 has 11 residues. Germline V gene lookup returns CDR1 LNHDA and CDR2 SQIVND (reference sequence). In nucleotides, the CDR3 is TGTGCCAGTACCCTTACGGGCGTCCTGACTTTC. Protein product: CASTLTGVLTF.

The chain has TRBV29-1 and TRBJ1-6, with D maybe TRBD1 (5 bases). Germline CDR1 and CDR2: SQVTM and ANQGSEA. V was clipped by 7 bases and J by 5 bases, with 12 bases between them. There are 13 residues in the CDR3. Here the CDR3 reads CSASWGDNSPLHF. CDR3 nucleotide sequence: TGCAGCGCGTCGTGGGGGGATAATTCACCCCTCCACTTT.

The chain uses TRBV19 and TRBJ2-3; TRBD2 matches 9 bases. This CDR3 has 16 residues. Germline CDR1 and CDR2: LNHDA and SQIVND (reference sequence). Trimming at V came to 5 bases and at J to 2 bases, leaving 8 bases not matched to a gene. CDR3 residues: CASSSPAGGLTDTQYF. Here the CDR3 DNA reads TGTGCCAGTAGTTCCCCAGCGGGGGGCCTCACAGATACGCAGTATTTT.

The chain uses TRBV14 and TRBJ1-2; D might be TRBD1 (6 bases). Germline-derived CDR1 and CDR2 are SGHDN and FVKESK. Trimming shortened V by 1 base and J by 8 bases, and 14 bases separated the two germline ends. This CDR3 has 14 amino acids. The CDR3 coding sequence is TGTGCCAGCAGCCAAGCGGTTACAGGGCAGGGCTACACCTTC. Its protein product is CASSQAVTGQGYTF.

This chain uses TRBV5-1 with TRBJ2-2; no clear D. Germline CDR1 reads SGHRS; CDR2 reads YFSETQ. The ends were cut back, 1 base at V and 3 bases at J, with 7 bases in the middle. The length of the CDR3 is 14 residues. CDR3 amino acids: CASSLRPDTGELFF. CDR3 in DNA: TGCGCCAGCAGCTTGCGTCCCGACACCGGGGAGCTGTTTTTT. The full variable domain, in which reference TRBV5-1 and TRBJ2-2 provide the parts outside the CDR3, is KAGVTQTPRYLIKTRGQQVTLSCSPISGHRSVSWYQQTPGQGLQFLFEYFSETQRNKGNFPGRFSGRQFSNSRSEMNVSTLELGDSALYLCASSLRPDTGELFFGEGSRLTVL.

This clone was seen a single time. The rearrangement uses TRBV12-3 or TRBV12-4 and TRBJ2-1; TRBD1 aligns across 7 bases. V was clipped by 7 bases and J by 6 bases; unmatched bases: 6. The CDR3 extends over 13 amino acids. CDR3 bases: TGTGCCAGCACTAACTACAGGGGCAATGAGCAGTTCTTC. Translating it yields CASTNYRGNEQFF.

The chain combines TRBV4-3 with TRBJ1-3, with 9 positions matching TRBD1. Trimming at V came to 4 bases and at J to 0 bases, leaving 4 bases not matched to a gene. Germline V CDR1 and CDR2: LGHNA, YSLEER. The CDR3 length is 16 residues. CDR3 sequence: CASSPDRGGSGNTIYF. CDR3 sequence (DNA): TGCGCCAGCAGCCCGGACAGGGGTGGCTCTGGAAACACCATATATTTT.

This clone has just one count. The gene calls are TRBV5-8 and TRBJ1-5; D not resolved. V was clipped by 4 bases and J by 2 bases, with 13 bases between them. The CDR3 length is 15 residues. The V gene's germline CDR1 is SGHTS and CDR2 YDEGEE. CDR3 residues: CASSRSVTGNQPQHF. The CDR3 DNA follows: TGTGCCAGCAGCCGCTCGGTTACCGGCAATCAGCCCCAGCATTTT.

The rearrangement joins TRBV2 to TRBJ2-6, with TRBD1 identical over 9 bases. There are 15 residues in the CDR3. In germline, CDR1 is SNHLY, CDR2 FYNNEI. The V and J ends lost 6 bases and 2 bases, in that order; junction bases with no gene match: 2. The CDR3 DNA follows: TGTGCCAGCAGGGACAGGGGAACTGGGGCCAACGTCCTGACTTTC. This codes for CASRDRGTGANVLTF.

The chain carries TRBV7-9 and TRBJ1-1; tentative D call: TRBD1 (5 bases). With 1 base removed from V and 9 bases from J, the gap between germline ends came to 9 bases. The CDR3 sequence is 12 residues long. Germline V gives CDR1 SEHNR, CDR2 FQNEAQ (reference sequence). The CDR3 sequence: CASSLGEGQAFF. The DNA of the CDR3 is TGTGCCAGCAGCTTAGGGGAGGGACAAGCTTTCTTT.

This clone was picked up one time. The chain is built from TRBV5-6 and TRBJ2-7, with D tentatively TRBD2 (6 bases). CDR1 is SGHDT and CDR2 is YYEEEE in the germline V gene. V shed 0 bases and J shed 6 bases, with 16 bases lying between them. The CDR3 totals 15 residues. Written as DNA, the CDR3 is TGTGCCAGCAGCTTGGGACTAGTACAGGCCTCCGAGCAGTACTTC. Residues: CASSLGLVQASEQYF.

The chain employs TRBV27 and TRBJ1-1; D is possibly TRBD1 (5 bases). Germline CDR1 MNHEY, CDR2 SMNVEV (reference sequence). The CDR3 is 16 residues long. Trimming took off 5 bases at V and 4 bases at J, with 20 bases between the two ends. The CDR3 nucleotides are TGTGCCAGCAGTCCCACGGGAGCTGACAGCCTCACTGAAGCTTTCTTT. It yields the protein CASSPTGADSLTEAFF.

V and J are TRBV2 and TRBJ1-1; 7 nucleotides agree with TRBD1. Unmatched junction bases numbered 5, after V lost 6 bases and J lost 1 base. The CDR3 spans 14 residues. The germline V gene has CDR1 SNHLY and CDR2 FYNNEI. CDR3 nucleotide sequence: TGTGCCAGCAGCCGGGACAGTTCGAACACTGAAGCTTTCTTT. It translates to CASSRDSSNTEAFF.

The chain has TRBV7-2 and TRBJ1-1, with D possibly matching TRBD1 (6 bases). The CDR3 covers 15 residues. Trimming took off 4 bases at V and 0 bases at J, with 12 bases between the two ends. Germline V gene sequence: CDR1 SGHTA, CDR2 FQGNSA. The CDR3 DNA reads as TGTGCCAGCAGCTCCCCGGACAGATTGAACACTGAAGCTTTCTTT. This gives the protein CASSSPDRLNTEAFF.

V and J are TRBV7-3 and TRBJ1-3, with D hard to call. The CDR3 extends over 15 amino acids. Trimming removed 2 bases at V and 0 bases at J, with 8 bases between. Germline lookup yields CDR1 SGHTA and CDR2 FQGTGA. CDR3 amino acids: CASSLAGFSGNTIYF. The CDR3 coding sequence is TGTGCCAGCAGCTTAGCAGGATTCTCTGGAAACACCATATATTTT.

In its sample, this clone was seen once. The CDR3 coding sequence is TGTGCCAGTAGTCCCTCCCCGATCCTATATAATTCACCCCTCCACTTT. It translates to CASSPSPILYNSPLHF. The rearrangement uses TRBV19 and TRBJ1-6; no reliable D call. V was clipped by 5 bases and J by 4 bases, with 15 bases between them. The CDR3 has 16 residues. CDR1 and CDR2 (germline): LNHDA, SQIVND (reference sequence).

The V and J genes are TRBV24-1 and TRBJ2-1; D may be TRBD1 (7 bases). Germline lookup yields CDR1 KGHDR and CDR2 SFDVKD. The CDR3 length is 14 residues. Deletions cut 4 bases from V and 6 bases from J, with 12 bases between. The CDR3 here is CATSDPGGTNEQFF. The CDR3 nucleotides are TGTGCCACCAGTGACCCAGGGGGGACCAATGAGCAGTTCTTC.

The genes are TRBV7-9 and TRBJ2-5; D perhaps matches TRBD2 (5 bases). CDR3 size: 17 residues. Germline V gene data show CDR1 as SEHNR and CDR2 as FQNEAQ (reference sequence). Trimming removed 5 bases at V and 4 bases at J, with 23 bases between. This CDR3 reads CASSRPETKQYGETQYF. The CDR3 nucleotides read TGTGCCAGCAGCCGTCCGGAGACTAAGCAGTATGGAGAGACCCAGTACTTC.

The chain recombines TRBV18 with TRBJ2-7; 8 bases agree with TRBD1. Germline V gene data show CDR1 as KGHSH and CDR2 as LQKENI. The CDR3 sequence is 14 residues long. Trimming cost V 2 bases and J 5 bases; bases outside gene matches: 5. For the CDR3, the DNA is TGTGCCAGCTCACCAATGACAGGGGAGAACGAGCAGTACTTC. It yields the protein CASSPMTGENEQYF.

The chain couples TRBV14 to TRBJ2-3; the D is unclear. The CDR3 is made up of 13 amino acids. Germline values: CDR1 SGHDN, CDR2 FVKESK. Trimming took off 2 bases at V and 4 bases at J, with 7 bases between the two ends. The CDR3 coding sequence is TGTGCCAGCAGCCAACTAGGAGCAGATACGCAGTATTTT. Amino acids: CASSQLGADTQYF.

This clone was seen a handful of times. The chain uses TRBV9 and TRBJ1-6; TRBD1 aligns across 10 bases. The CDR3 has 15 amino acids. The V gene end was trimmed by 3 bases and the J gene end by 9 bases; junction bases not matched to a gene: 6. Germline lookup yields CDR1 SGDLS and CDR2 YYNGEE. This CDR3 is CASSGSGTGVSPLHF. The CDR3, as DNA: TGTGCCAGCAGCGGGAGCGGGACAGGGGTTTCACCCCTCCACTTT. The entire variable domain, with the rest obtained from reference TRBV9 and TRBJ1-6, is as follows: DSGVTQTPKHLITATGQRVTLRCSPRSGDLSVYWYQQSLDQGLQFLIQYYNGEERAKGNILERFSAQQFPDLHSELNLSSLELGDSALYFCASSGSGTGVSPLHFGNGTRLTVT.

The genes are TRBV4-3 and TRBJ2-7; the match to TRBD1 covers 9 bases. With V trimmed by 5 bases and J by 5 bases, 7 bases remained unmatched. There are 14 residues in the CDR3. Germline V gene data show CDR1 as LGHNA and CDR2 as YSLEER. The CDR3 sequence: CASSARTGGDEQYF. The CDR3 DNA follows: TGCGCCAGCAGCGCCAGAACAGGGGGCGACGAGCAGTACTTC.

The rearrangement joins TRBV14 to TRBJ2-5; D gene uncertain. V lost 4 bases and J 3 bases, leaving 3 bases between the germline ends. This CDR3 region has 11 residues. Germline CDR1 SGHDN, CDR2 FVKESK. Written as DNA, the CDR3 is TGTGCCAGCAGCCTTAAAGAGACCCAGTACTTC. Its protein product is CASSLKETQYF.

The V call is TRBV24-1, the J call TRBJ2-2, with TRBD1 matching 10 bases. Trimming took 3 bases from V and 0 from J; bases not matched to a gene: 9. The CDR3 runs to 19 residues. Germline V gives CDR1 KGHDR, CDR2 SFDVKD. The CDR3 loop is CATSDRPGTGATNTGELFF. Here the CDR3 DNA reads TGTGCCACCAGTGATCGTCCCGGGACAGGGGCGACGAACACCGGGGAGCTGTTTTTT.